Following are 10 T cell receptor beta chains from one sample sequenced in a study of blood T cell repertoires in COVID-19. Assay used: immunoSEQ multiplex PCR; TCRdb lists only in-frame clones, some missing. The repertoire holds about 320,000 clones, with 89% as singletons. Source material: PBMCs or T cells enriched from blood (not recorded which). The receptors were sampled from a man in his sixties who had recovered from COVID-19.

The rearrangement links TRBV9 to TRBJ2-5; 9 nucleotides line up with TRBD2. The CDR3 extends over 16 amino acids. V was clipped by 4 bases and J by 2 bases; unmatched bases: 9. Per germline, CDR1 SGDLS and CDR2 YYNGEE. The CDR3 nucleotides are TGTGCCAGCAGCCCGGGGACTAGCTTTCTTCAAGAGACCCAGTACTTC. Its translation: CASSPGTSFLQETQYF. Full variable domain (remainder filled in from reference TRBV9 and TRBJ2-5): DSGVTQTPKHLITATGQRVTLRCSPRSGDLSVYWYQQSLDQGLQFLIQYYNGEERAKGNILERFSAQQFPDLHSELNLSSLELGDSALYFCASSPGTSFLQETQYFGPGTRLLVL.

J is TRBJ2-2 and V is TRBV6-2 or TRBV6-3; D is perhaps TRBD2 (5 bases). Trimming removed 6 bases from V and 6 bases from J, with 14 bases in between. This CDR3 is 14 amino acids long. The germline CDR1 and CDR2 sequences are MNHEY and SVGEGT. The CDR3 spells CASSRLRLSGELFF. As DNA, the CDR3 is TGTGCCAGCAGCCGACTAAGGCTCTCCGGGGAGCTGTTTTTT.

DNA of the CDR3: TGTGCCAGCAGCTTAGAAGGGGCTCAGCCCCAGCATTTT. Translated, it gives CASSLEGAQPQHF. The chain recombines TRBV7-9 with TRBJ1-5; possible D gene TRBD1, 5 bases. Trimming shortened V by 1 base and J by 6 bases, and 7 bases separated the two germline ends. The CDR3 is 13 residues long. Germline loops: CDR1 SEHNR, CDR2 FQNEAQ (reference sequence).

The J gene is TRBJ2-1, the V gene TRBV6-5; 9 bases match TRBD2. CDR1 MNHEY and CDR2 SVGAGI come from the germline V gene. The length of the CDR3 is 15 residues. Unmatched junction bases numbered 10, after V lost 5 bases and J lost 8 bases. Here the CDR3 reads CASSNLAGALDEQFF. The CDR3 bases are TGTGCCAGCAGTAACTTAGCGGGGGCCTTAGATGAGCAGTTCTTC.

The count of this clone is one. The chain employs TRBV27 and TRBJ2-4; TRBD1 might be the D (6 bases). CDR1 MNHEY and CDR2 SMNVEV come from the germline V gene (reference sequence). V gave up 3 bases and J gave up 8 bases, with 14 bases separating them. CDR3 length equals 14 residues. CDR3 sequence reads: CASSFAGVRYIQYF. In nucleotides, the CDR3 is TGTGCCAGCAGTTTCGCAGGGGTTAGATACATTCAGTACTTC.

The chain joins TRBV7-9 to TRBJ2-7, with 9 bases fitting TRBD2. There are 14 residues in the CDR3. The germline V gene encodes CDR1 SEHNR and CDR2 FQNEAQ (reference sequence). The V and J ends lost 5 bases and 5 bases, in that order; junction bases with no gene match: 7. Here the CDR3 DNA reads TGTGCCAGCAGCGTTAGCGGGAGAGGAAACGAGCAGTACTTC. Its translation: CASSVSGRGNEQYF.

The chain links TRBV5-4 to TRBJ2-7; 7 bases fit TRBD2. Germline CDR1 is SGHNT and CDR2 is YYREEE (reference sequence). The CDR3 sequence is 15 residues long. V was pared by 2 bases and J by 2 bases, with 7 bases of the junction left unmatched. The CDR3 sequence: CASSFERGGAYEQYF. DNA for the CDR3: TGTGCCAGCAGCTTCGAGCGGGGCGGAGCCTACGAGCAGTACTTC.

This chain connects TRBV15 to TRBJ2-1; weak D call: TRBD2 (6 bases). From germline, CDR1 is LNHNV and CDR2 YYDKDF (reference sequence). V was pared by 0 bases and J by 0 bases, with 15 bases between. The CDR3 extends over 18 amino acids. This CDR3 is CATSRDKFAGPSYNEQFF. The CDR3 coding sequence is TGTGCCACCAGCAGAGATAAATTTGCGGGACCCTCCTACAATGAGCAGTTCTTC.

A single count supports this clone. V is TRBV18 and J is TRBJ1-1, with 7 bases matching TRBD1. V lost 3 bases to trimming and J lost 1 base; unmatched junction nucleotides: 8. The germline CDR1 and CDR2 sequences are KGHSH and LQKENI. The CDR3 is 16 amino acids. The CDR3 reads CASSPRSGQQNTEAFF. The CDR3 DNA reads TGTGCCAGCTCACCGAGATCGGGACAGCAGAACACTGAAGCTTTCTTT.

This clone showed up just once. The DNA for the CDR3 is TGTGCCAGCAGTCTTCATATGACAGCTCCTGGGGCTTTCTTT. Translated: CASSLHMTAPGAFF. The rearrangement links TRBV6-5 to TRBJ1-1, with a tentative D call TRBD1 (5 bases). Germline lookup yields CDR1 MNHEY and CDR2 SVGAGI. Trimming removed 5 bases at V and 11 bases at J, with 21 bases between. The CDR3 has 14 residues.